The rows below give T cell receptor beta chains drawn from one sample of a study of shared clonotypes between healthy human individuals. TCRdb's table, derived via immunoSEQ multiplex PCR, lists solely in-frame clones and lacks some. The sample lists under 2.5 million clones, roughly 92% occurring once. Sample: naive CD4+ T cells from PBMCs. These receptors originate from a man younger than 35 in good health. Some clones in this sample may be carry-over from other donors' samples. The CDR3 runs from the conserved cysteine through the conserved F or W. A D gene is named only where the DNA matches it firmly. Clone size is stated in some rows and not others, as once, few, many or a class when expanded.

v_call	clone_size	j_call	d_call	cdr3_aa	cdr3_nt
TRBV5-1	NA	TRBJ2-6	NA	CASSLTGFAGANVLTF	TGCGCCAGCAGCTTGACAGGGTTCGCTGGGGCCAACGTCCTGACTTTC
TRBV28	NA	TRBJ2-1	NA	CASRPPDGSSYNEQFF	TGTGCCAGCAGGCCTCCGGACGGAAGCTCCTACAATGAGCAGTTCTTC
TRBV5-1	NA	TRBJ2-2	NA	CASSLDGWIFTGELFF	TGCGCCAGCAGCTTGGACGGGTGGATTTTCACCGGGGAGCTGTTTTTT
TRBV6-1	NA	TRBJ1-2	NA	CASSERGYYGYTF	TGTGCCAGCAGTGAACGGGGCTACTATGGCTACACCTTC
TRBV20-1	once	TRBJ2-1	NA	CSATGPREFF	TGCAGTGCTACCGGGCCGAGGGAGTTCTTC
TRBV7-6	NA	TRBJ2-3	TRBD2	CASSLAGLREGPTDTQYF	TGTGCCAGCAGCTTGGCGGGACTACGGGAGGGCCCGACAGATACGCAGTATTTT
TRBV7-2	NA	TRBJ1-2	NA	CASSLAGQGYGYTF	TGTGCCAGCAGCCTTGCGGGGCAGGGGTATGGCTACACCTTC
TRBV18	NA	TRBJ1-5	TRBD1	CASSRTGRGMAQHF	TGTGCCAGCTCACGGACAGGACGGGGAATGGCCCAGCATTTT
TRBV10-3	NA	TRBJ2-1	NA	CAISELRDHEQFF	TGTGCCATCAGTGAGCTCCGGGACCATGAGCAGTTCTTC
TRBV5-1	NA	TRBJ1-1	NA	CASSLGGGNTEAFF	TGCGCCAGCAGCTTGGGTGGGGGGAACACTGAAGCTTTCTTT
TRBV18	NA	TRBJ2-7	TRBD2	CASSPPGLASFEQYF	TGTGCCAGCTCACCACCGGGACTAGCGAGTTTCGAGCAGTACTTC
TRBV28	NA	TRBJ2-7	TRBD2	CASSSLRGAGETYEQYF	TGTGCCAGCAGTTCCTTAAGGGGAGCGGGAGAGACCTACGAGCAGTACTTC
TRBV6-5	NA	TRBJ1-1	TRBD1	CASSAQGPNTEAFF	TGTGCCAGCAGCGCACAGGGGCCCAACACTGAAGCTTTCTTT
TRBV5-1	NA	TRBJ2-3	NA	CASSPVAAGDTQYF	TGCGCCAGCAGCCCGGTGGCGGCCGGAGATACGCAGTATTTT
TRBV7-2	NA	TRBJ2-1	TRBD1	CASSLDRAPYNEQFF	TGTGCCAGCAGCTTGGACAGGGCTCCCTACAATGAGCAGTTCTTC
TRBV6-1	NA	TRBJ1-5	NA	CASSVLGAGQPQHF	TGTGCCAGCAGTGTATTAGGGGCGGGTCAGCCCCAGCATTTT
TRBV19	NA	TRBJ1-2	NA	CASSIMTGLNYGYTF	TGTGCCAGTAGTATTATGACGGGCTTAAACTATGGCTACACCTTC
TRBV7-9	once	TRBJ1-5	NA	CASSLGTGVFQPQHF	TGTGCCAGCAGCTTAGGTACTGGGGTTTTTCAGCCCCAGCATTTT
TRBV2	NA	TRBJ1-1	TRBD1	CASSAVGQGGTEAFF	TGTGCCAGCAGCGCCGTCGGACAGGGCGGCACTGAAGCTTTCTTT
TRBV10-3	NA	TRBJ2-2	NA	CAVKGAGDMDFRELFF	TGTGCCGTCAAGGGGGCGGGAGACATGGATTTCCGGGAGCTGTTTTTT
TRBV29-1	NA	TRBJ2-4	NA	CSVGSHRDIQYF	TGCAGCGTCGGCAGCCACCGGGACATTCAGTACTTC
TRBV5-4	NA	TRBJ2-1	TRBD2	CASSPDKRGTYNEQFF	TGTGCCAGCAGCCCCGATAAGCGGGGAACCTACAATGAGCAGTTCTTC
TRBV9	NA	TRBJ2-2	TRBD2	CASSVSGRGTTGELFF	TGTGCCAGCAGCGTAAGCGGGAGGGGAACCACCGGGGAGCTGTTTTTT
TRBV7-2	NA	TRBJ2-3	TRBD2	CASSSPGLAEYF	TGTGCCAGCAGCTCGCCGGGACTAGCGGAGTATTTT
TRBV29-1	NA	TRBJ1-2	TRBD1	CSVTRDRDNYGYTF	TGCAGCGTTACTCGGGACAGGGATAACTATGGCTACACCTTC
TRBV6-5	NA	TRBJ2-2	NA	CASSYDRAAGELFF	TGTGCCAGCAGTTACGATCGGGCGGCCGGGGAGCTGTTTTTT
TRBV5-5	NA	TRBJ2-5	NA	CASSSPGRWETQYF	TGTGCCAGCAGCTCGCCGGGACGGTGGGAGACCCAGTACTTC
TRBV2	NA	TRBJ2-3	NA	CASSQGARTDTQYF	TGTGCCAGCAGTCAGGGAGCCCGCACAGATACGCAGTATTTT
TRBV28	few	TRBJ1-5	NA	CASRTQGNQPQHF	TGTGCCAGCCGGACTCAGGGAAATCAGCCCCAGCATTTT
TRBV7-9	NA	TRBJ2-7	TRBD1	CASSLQGATYEQYF	TGTGCCAGCAGCCTCCAGGGGGCAACCTACGAGCAGTACTTC
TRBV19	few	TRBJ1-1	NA	CASSTSSQGTEAFF	TGTGCCAGTAGTACCTCCTCCCAAGGCACTGAAGCTTTCTTT
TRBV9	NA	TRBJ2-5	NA	CASSVGTTGTQYF	TGTGCCAGCAGCGTAGGGACTACGGGGACCCAGTACTTC
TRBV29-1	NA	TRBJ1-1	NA	CSVTPGTQNTEAFF	TGCAGCGTTACCCCAGGGACACAGAACACTGAAGCTTTCTTT
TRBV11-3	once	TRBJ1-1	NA	CASSPLGGTEAFF	TGTGCCAGCAGCCCCCTCGGGGGGACTGAAGCTTTCTTT
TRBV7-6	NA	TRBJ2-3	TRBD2	CASSLLAGLAGSTDTQYF	TGTGCCAGCAGCTTACTGGCCGGACTAGCGGGAAGTACAGATACGCAGTATTTT
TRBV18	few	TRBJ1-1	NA	CASSPREGVAFF	TGTGCCAGCTCACCACGGGAAGGGGTAGCTTTCTTT
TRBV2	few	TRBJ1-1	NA	CASSGRTAEAFF	TGTGCCAGCAGTGGCAGGACAGCCGAAGCTTTCTTT
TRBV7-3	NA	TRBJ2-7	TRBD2	CASSPLADSYEQYF	TGTGCCAGCAGCCCGCTAGCGGACTCCTACGAGCAGTACTTC
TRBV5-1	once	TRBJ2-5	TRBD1	CASSPDPGTGGTETQYF	TGCGCCAGCAGCCCGGACCCTGGAACAGGGGGGACGGAGACCCAGTACTTC
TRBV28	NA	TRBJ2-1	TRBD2	CASSLLGLAGANEQFF	TGTGCCAGCAGTTTATTAGGACTAGCGGGAGCCAATGAGCAGTTCTTC
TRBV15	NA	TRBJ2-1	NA	CATSRAPYNEQFF	TGTGCCACCAGCAGGGCACCCTACAATGAGCAGTTCTTC
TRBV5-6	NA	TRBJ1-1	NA	CASSLVRGSPTEAFF	TGTGCCAGCAGCTTGGTTCGAGGTAGTCCCACTGAAGCTTTCTTT
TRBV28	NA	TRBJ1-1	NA	CASGLPRRNTEAFF	TGTGCCAGCGGCTTGCCGCGACGGAACACTGAAGCTTTCTTT
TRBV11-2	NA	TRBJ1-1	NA	CASSLDAVTEAFF	TGTGCCAGCAGCTTAGATGCGGTCACTGAAGCTTTCTTT
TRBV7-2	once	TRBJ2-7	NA	CASSLRVGASYEQYF	TGTGCCAGCAGCCTACGGGTCGGGGCTTCCTACGAGCAGTACTTC
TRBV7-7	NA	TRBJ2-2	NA	CASGRTVGGELFF	TGTGCCAGCGGCCGGACAGTGGGCGGGGAGCTGTTTTTT